A selection of T cell receptor beta chains follows, all from one sample in a study of T-cell reconstitution after alpha-beta-depleted transplantation in children. MiXCR, run by TCRdb on the PCR reads, gives a single entry per CDR3 protein. This sample has hundreds of thousands of distinct CDR3 sequences, with roughly 15% found just once. This material consisted of PBMCs from the stem cell graft donor, taken from the stem cell graft. The origin of the receptors is a human donor who donated a stem cell graft to a child with acute myeloid leukemia. Both conserved end residues are trimmed from each CDR3. Each record gives: D gene, V gene, CDR3 protein. The D gene is left open where the match is weak.

- | TRBV7-2 | ASSLPGRMSQY
TRBD1 | TRBV12-3/TRBV12-4 | ASRPNRGLGANTEAF
- | TRBV20-1 | SASGQRNGELF
- | TRBV13 | ASSGTADIRAWEQY
- | TRBV5-6 | ASSLDGDLQETQY
- | TRBV20-1 | SATTGGGHSPLH
- | TRBV5-1 | ASRQEGTEAF
TRBD2 | TRBV5-6 | ASSLAQGVAGDLATDTQY
- | TRBV29-1 | SVVRGSMNTEAF
- | TRBV20-1 | SAPPGGVGESPLH
TRBD2 | TRBV7-2 | ASSSTSGVEQY
- | TRBV20-1 | SARDGPASNYGYT
TRBD1 | TRBV5-1 | ASSQQGRNGYT
- | TRBV9 | ASSVVTDNGYT
TRBD1 | TRBV6-1 | ASRTGPTEQF
- | TRBV20-1 | SASSPGGRARVYGYT
TRBD1 | TRBV7-9 | ASSLPGGRAGYGYT
TRBD2 | TRBV20-1 | SARGGTSGGADTQY
- | TRBV6-1 | ASSRSKQGRGELF
- | TRBV19 | ASTRTVNQPQH
- | TRBV24-1 | ATSVSRRGNEQF
- | TRBV12-3/TRBV12-4 | ASMGGGPQY
- | TRBV12-3/TRBV12-4 | ASSLAGGKNTEAF
- | TRBV11-2 | ASRGTEGTEAF
TRBD1 | TRBV6-5 | ASSETGNEQY
TRBD2 | TRBV27 | ASSSPGGGKSSYEQY
- | TRBV3-1 | ASSQTPANTGELF
- | TRBV20-1 | SARGTAGPQH
- | TRBV7-2 | ASSRHLGQLLEQF
TRBD1 | TRBV29-1 | SVGMRQGPYGYT
- | TRBV4-3 | ASSQGRNLVYEQY
- | TRBV25-1 | ASNAYGTFNEQF
- | TRBV29-1 | SVDLGQTTLQY
TRBD2 | TRBV6-5 | ASSYGLAGGLNNEQF
- | TRBV6-2/TRBV6-3 | ATTRVNTIY